The 30 T cell receptor beta chains below come from one sample, sequenced in a study of blood T cell repertoires in COVID-19. Some clones are missing from TCRdb's copy, which holds only in-frame ones; the method was immunoSEQ multiplex PCR. The data contain 150,000 or so clones, 70% to 90% of them singletons. Sequenced material: peripheral blood. The origin of the receptors is a human donor in a cohort sampled during active COVID-19.

The chain combines TRBV6-6 with TRBJ2-1; a weak D match, TRBD2 (6 bases). V was trimmed by 2 bases and J by 1 base, leaving 6 bases between them. This CDR3 comprises 14 residues. Germline-derived CDR1 and CDR2 are MNHNY and SVGAGI (reference sequence). The CDR3 is CASSYRGSYNEQFF. CDR3 in DNA: TGTGCCAGCAGTTACCGGGGGTCCTACAATGAGCAGTTCTTC.

This sequence joins TRBV14 and TRBJ1-6, with D maybe TRBD1 (5 bases). CDR3 length equals 16 residues. Germline V CDR1 and CDR2: SGHDN, FVKESK. Trimming took 4 bases from V and 14 from J, leaving 24 bases between them. The CDR3 bases are TGTGCCAGCAGCCCAACCGGGAGGGGCTCGATACTCACCCTCCACTTT. It translates to CASSPTGRGSILTLHF.

The sample holds one count of this clone. This chain links TRBV5-8 with TRBJ2-5; TRBD2 agrees at 14 bases. V lost 6 bases to trimming and J lost 0 bases; unmatched junction nucleotides: 13. Germline V gives CDR1 SGHTS, CDR2 YDEGEE. The length of the CDR3 is 19 residues. The CDR3 loop reads CASNKYGLAGGPYQETQYF. CDR3 bases: TGTGCCAGCAACAAATACGGACTAGCGGGAGGACCTTACCAAGAGACCCAGTACTTC. The whole variable domain, filled in from reference TRBV5-8 and TRBJ2-5, reads EAGVTQSPTHLIKTRGQQATLRCSPISGHTSVYWYQQALGLGLQFLLWYDEGEERNRGNFPPRFSGRQFPNYSSELNVNALELEDSALYLCASNKYGLAGGPYQETQYFGPGTRLLVL.

This sequence joins TRBV6-2 or TRBV6-3 and TRBJ2-7, with D hard to call. Trimming shortened V by 6 bases and J by 6 bases, and 9 bases separated the two germline ends. Germline V gives CDR1 MNHEY, CDR2 SVGEGT. This CDR3 is 11 amino acids long. CDR3 sequence reads: CASSSAGEQYF. The CDR3 nucleotides read TGTGCCAGCAGCTCAGCAGGCGAGCAGTACTTC.

The chain combines TRBV24-1 with TRBJ2-3; tentative D call: TRBD1 (6 bases). In germline, CDR1 is KGHDR, CDR2 SFDVKD. The ends were cut back, 0 bases at V and 2 bases at J, with 17 bases in the middle. The CDR3 is made up of 18 amino acids. CDR3 region: CATSDLQGPPQYTDTQYF. The CDR3 bases are TGTGCCACCAGTGATTTGCAGGGGCCCCCACAATACACAGATACGCAGTATTTT.

The V gene is TRBV7-9, the J gene TRBJ2-1; the D gene is possibly TRBD2 (7 bases). Germline CDR1 and CDR2: SEHNR and FQNEAQ (reference sequence). The CDR3 spans 11 residues. The V and J ends lost 8 bases and 9 bases respectively, with 11 bases between them. Here the CDR3 DNA reads TGTGCCAGCGGAGGGGGGGGTGAGCAGTTCTTC. Residues: CASGGGGEQFF.

The rearrangement uses TRBV7-8 and TRBJ2-5; TRBD2 agrees at 10 bases. Trimming took 2 bases from V and 5 from J; bases not matched to a gene: 5. This CDR3 comprises 15 residues. The germline CDR1 and CDR2 sequences are SGHVS and FQNEAQ. This CDR3 is CASSLSGGASETQYF. The CDR3 nucleotides are TGTGCCAGCAGCTTAAGCGGGGGGGCTTCGGAGACCCAGTACTTC.

This clone was seen once. The chain couples TRBV29-1 to TRBJ1-5; tentatively, D is TRBD1 (5 bases). The CDR3 has 13 amino acids. CDR1 is SQVTM and CDR2 is ANQGSEA in the germline V gene. The V and J ends lost 4 bases and 6 bases respectively, with 13 bases between them. The CDR3 here is CSVGAGLGQPQHF. The DNA for the CDR3 is TGCAGCGTTGGAGCAGGGCTGGGTCAGCCCCAGCATTTT.

This CDR3 reads CASSPGQGSSYEQYF. CDR3 DNA: TGCGCCAGCAGTCCCGGACAGGGGAGCTCCTACGAGCAGTACTTC. V gene TRBV4-1 combines with J gene TRBJ2-7, with TRBD1 identical over 9 bases. This CDR3 has 15 residues. The V gene's germline CDR1 is MGHRA and CDR2 YSYEKL. Trimming took 6 bases from V and 0 from J; bases not matched to a gene: 6.

The gene calls are TRBV9 and TRBJ2-5, with D uncertain. The V and J ends lost 0 bases and 1 base respectively, with 7 bases between them. Germline lookup yields CDR1 SGDLS and CDR2 YYNGEE. The CDR3 has 14 residues. CDR3 sequence (DNA): TGTGCCAGCAGCGTAGGCGGCAGCCAAGAGACCCAGTACTTC. This translates into CASSVGGSQETQYF.

The chain is built from TRBV9 and TRBJ2-7; 11 bases map to TRBD2. Trimming removed 3 bases from V and 4 bases from J; junction bases left unmatched: 0. Germline CDR1 SGDLS, CDR2 YYNGEE. This CDR3 is built from 13 residues. CDR3 sequence: CASSGTSGYEQYF. CDR3 DNA: TGTGCCAGCAGCGGGACTAGCGGGTACGAGCAGTACTTC.

DNA for the CDR3: TGTGCCAGCAGCTTTCCGGGTGGCTACACCTTC. Translation: CASSFPGGYTF. The rearrangement links TRBV11-2 to TRBJ1-2; D is unclear. This CDR3 is 11 amino acids long. Germline assignment: CDR1 SGHAT and CDR2 FQNNGV. V was trimmed by 3 bases and J by 7 bases, leaving 6 bases between them.

This chain joins TRBV11-3 and TRBJ1-3; D remains unclear. Per germline, CDR1 SGHNT and CDR2 YENEEA. This CDR3 has 16 amino acids. Trimming stripped 2 bases from V and 0 bases from J, with 11 bases between. The CDR3 nucleotides are TGTGCCAGCAGCTTATTGGGCGTGAGCTCTGGAAACACCATATATTTT. Translated: CASSLLGVSSGNTIYF.

About this clone: The same CDR3 can be traced to other DNA sequences in this sample. This rearrangement joins TRBV6-2 or TRBV6-3 to TRBJ2-7; 7 positions match TRBD2. This CDR3 is built from 14 residues. Germline values: CDR1 MNHEY, CDR2 SVGEGT. Unmatched junction bases numbered 1, after V lost 2 bases and J lost 0 bases. The CDR3 reads CASSYGGGSYEQYF. In nucleotides, the CDR3 is TGTGCCAGCAGTTACGGGGGGGGCTCCTACGAGCAGTACTTC.

J is TRBJ1-1 and V is TRBV4-1, with 8 bases that match TRBD1. Trimming at V came to 3 bases and at J to 1 base, leaving 7 bases not matched to a gene. CDR1 is MGHRA, CDR2 YSYEKL, per germline. The CDR3 loop spans 16 amino acids. As DNA, the CDR3 is TGCGCCAGCAGCCACACAGGGGGTAGATCGAACACTGAAGCTTTCTTT. Protein sequence: CASSHTGGRSNTEAFF.

V usage is TRBV10-3 and J usage is TRBJ1-6; no clear D. The germline CDR1 and CDR2 sequences are ENHRY and SYGVKD. This CDR3 region has 14 residues. With 3 bases removed from V and 7 bases from J, the gap between germline ends came to 10 bases. CDR3 amino acids: CAISDPLLNSPLHF. Written as DNA, the CDR3 is TGTGCCATCAGTGACCCACTCTTAAATTCACCCCTCCACTTT.

The DNA for the CDR3 is TGTGCCAGCAGTGACTCCCCGGGAGGGCCCGGGGATGAGCAGTTCTTC. This translates into CASSDSPGGPGDEQFF. The chain joins TRBV6-4 to TRBJ2-1; 8 nucleotides match TRBD2. This CDR3 is 16 amino acids long. Germline CDR1 is MRHNA and CDR2 is SNTAGT. V gave up 0 bases and J gave up 8 bases; unmatched junction bases: 9.

V gene TRBV5-4 combines with J gene TRBJ2-7; TRBD2 aligns across 7 bases. Per the germline V gene, CDR1 is SGHNT and CDR2 is YYREEE (reference sequence). With V trimmed by 2 bases and J by 5 bases, 10 bases remained unmatched. The CDR3 runs to 15 residues. CDR3 nucleotide sequence: TGTGCCAGCAGCTTATCCCGGGAGGCGTACCACGAGCAGTACTTC. It specifies CASSLSREAYHEQYF.

DNA for the CDR3: TGTGCCAGCGGAAATTCTCGGACAGGCTTCAATCAGCCCCAGCATTTT. Translating gives CASGNSRTGFNQPQHF. The V call is TRBV27, the J call TRBJ1-5, with TRBD1 matching 7 bases. The CDR3 length is 16 residues. With 8 bases clipped from V and 3 bases from J, the junction kept 13 bases outside the gene matches. Per germline, CDR1 MNHEY and CDR2 SMNVEV (reference sequence).

V gene TRBV14 combines with J gene TRBJ2-7; the D gene is possibly TRBD1 (5 bases). Per germline, CDR1 SGHDN and CDR2 FVKESK. This CDR3 is built from 14 residues. Between the trimmed V and J ends, which lost 5 bases and 6 bases, there was a span of 17 bases. The CDR3 loop reads CASSSLAVGAEQYF. The CDR3 coding sequence is TGTGCCAGCAGCTCCTTAGCTGTAGGGGCCGAGCAGTACTTC.

The V and J genes are TRBV3-1 (or the pseudogene TRBV3-2) and TRBJ1-2; D might be TRBD1 (6 bases). From germline, CDR1 is LGHDT and CDR2 YNNKEL (reference sequence). This CDR3 region has 15 residues. The V gene lost 5 bases and the J gene lost 4 bases, with 17 bases spanning the gap. The CDR3: CASSYVQGGGYGYTF. The CDR3 DNA reads as TGTGCCAGCAGCTACGTCCAGGGAGGGGGCTATGGCTACACCTTC.

In this sample, this clone turned up once. The J gene is TRBJ1-1, the V gene TRBV7-8, with 7 nucleotides matching TRBD1. The CDR3 is 16 amino acids. Germline lookup yields CDR1 SGHVS and CDR2 FQNEAQ. V trimming: 5 bases; J trimming: 0 bases; junction bases outside the gene matches: 9. This CDR3 reads CASSPTPTGMNTEAFF. The CDR3 DNA follows: TGTGCCAGCAGCCCGACGCCGACAGGGATGAACACTGAAGCTTTCTTT.

The chain employs TRBV2 and TRBJ2-7; perhaps TRBD2 as D (6 bases). Trimming cost V 5 bases and J 1 base, with 12 bases left between them. The CDR3 sequence is 14 residues long. CDR1 and CDR2 (germline): SNHLY, FYNNEI. CDR3 bases: TGTGCCAGCAGTCCGGGTCGGGGGTCCTACGAGCAGTACTTC. Encoded protein: CASSPGRGSYEQYF.

The J gene is TRBJ2-1, the V gene TRBV6-4; TRBD2 aligns across 10 bases. This CDR3 comprises 14 residues. V shed 10 bases, J shed 6 bases, and the junction held 9 bases outside the gene matches. Germline V gives CDR1 MRHNA, CDR2 SNTAGT. CDR3 in DNA: TGTGCCACCGCCAAGCGGGAGGGCCTCAATGAGCAGTTCTTC. It encodes CATAKREGLNEQFF.

In this sample, this clone turned up once. The gene calls are TRBV10-2 and TRBJ2-7; D remains unclear. The CDR3 spans 11 residues. The germline V gene has CDR1 WSHSY and CDR2 SAAADI. V was clipped by 3 bases and J by 5 bases, with 5 bases between them. This chain's CDR3 is CASSELDEQYF. The CDR3, as DNA: TGCGCCAGCAGTGAACTTGACGAGCAGTACTTC.

The rearrangement uses TRBV29-1 and TRBJ1-1, with 9 bases lining up with TRBD1. V shed 7 bases, J shed 2 bases, and the junction held 5 bases outside the gene matches. The CDR3 totals 13 residues. Per the germline V gene, CDR1 is SQVTM and CDR2 is ANQGSEA. For the CDR3, the DNA is TGCAGCGCGCCGGACAGGGGCAACACTGAAGCTTTCTTT. Protein sequence: CSAPDRGNTEAFF.

The J gene is TRBJ1-3, the V gene TRBV28; tentative D call: TRBD1 (5 bases). CDR1 is MDHEN and CDR2 is SYDVKM in the germline V gene. The V end was cut by 5 bases, the J end by 0 bases, with 14 bases between. The CDR3 is 16 amino acids. The CDR3 reads CASSPPGLNSGNTIYF. The CDR3 DNA reads TGTGCCAGCAGTCCCCCGGGACTTAACTCTGGAAACACCATATATTTT.

The rearrangement joins TRBV28 to TRBJ2-7, with 11 bases identical to TRBD1. There are 15 residues in the CDR3. The V gene's germline CDR1 is MDHEN and CDR2 SYDVKM. Trimming cost V 6 bases and J 6 bases; bases outside gene matches: 10. The CDR3 loop is CASSRPRTGGGEQYF. The CDR3 DNA follows: TGTGCCAGCAGCCGCCCTCGGACAGGGGGCGGCGAGCAGTACTTC.

This chain links TRBV29-1 with TRBJ2-7; 7 bases map to TRBD1. Trimming at V came to 3 bases and at J to 2 bases, leaving 13 bases not matched to a gene. This CDR3 has 16 amino acids. Germline V gives CDR1 SQVTM, CDR2 ANQGSEA. The CDR3 DNA reads TGCAGCGTTGAGGGTTGGATCGGACAGGAACCCTACGAGCAGTACTTC. Translated, it gives CSVEGWIGQEPYEQYF.

The CDR3 loop is CAGQGIPNTGELFF. The CDR3 DNA is TGTGCCGGCCAGGGGATTCCGAACACCGGGGAGCTGTTTTTT. The chain has TRBV28 and TRBJ2-2; the D gene is possibly TRBD1 (6 bases). CDR1 and CDR2 from the germline V gene are MDHEN and SYDVKM. V was pared by 11 bases and J by 0 bases, with 13 bases between. The CDR3 consists of 14 residues.